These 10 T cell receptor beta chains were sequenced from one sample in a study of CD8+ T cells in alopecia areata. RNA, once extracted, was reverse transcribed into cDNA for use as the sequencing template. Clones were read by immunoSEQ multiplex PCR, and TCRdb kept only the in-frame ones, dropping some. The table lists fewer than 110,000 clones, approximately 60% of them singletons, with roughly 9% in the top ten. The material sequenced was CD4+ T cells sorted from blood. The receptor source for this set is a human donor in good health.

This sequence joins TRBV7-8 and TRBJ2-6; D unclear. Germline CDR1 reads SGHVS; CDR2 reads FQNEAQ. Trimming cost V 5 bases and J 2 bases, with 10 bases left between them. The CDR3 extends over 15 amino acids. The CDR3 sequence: CASSLIAAGANVLTF. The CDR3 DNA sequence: TGTGCCAGCAGCCTGATAGCAGCTGGGGCCAACGTCCTGACTTTC.

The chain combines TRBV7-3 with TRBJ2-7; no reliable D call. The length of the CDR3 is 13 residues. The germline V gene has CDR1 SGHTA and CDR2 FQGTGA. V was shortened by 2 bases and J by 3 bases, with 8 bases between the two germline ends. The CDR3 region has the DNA TGTGCCAGCAGCTTAGCGCACAGCTACGAGCAGTACTTC. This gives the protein CASSLAHSYEQYF.

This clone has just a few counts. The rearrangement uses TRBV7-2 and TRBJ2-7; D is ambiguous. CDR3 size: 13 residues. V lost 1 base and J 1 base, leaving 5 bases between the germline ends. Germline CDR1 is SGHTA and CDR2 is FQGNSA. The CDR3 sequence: CASSLEWSYEQYF. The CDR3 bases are TGTGCCAGCAGCTTAGAATGGTCCTACGAGCAGTACTTC.

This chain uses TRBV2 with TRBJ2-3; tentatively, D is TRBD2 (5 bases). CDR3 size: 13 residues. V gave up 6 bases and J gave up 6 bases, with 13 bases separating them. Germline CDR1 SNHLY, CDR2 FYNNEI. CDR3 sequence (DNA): TGTGCCAGCAGACCTATGAGGAGGGATACGCAGTATTTT. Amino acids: CASRPMRRDTQYF.

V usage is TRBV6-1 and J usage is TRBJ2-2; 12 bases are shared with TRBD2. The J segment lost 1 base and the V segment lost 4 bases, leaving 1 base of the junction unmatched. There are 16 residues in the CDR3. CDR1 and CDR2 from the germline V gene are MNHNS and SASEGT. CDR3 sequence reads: CASSVGLAGNTGELFF. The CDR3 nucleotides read TGTGCCAGCAGTGTGGGACTAGCGGGGAACACCGGGGAGCTGTTTTTT.

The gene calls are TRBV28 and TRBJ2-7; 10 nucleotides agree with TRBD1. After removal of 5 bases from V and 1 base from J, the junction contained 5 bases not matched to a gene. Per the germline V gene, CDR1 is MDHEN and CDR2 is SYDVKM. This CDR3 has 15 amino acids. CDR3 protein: CASSPRGQGSYEQYF. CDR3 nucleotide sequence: TGTGCCAGCAGTCCCCGGGGACAGGGGTCCTACGAGCAGTACTTC.

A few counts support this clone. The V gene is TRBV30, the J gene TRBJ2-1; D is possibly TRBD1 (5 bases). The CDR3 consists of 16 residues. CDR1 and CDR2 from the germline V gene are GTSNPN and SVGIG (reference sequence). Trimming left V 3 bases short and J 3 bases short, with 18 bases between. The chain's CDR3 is CAWSVLGARVYNEQFF. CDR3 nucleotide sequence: TGTGCCTGGAGCGTCCTAGGGGCCCGGGTCTACAATGAGCAGTTCTTC. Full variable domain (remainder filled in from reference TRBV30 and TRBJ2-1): SQTIHQWPATLVQPVGSPLSLECTVEGTSNPNLYWYRQAAGRGLQLLFYSVGIGQISSEVPQNLSASRPQDRQFILSSKKLLLSDSGFYLCAWSVLGARVYNEQFFGPGTRLTVL.

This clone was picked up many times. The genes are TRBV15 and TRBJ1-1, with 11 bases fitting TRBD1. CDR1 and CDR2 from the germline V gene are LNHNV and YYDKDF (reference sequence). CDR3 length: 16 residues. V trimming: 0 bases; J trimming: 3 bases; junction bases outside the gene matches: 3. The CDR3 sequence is CATSREMGQGDTEAFF. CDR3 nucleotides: TGTGCCACCAGCAGAGAAATGGGACAGGGGGACACTGAAGCTTTCTTT.

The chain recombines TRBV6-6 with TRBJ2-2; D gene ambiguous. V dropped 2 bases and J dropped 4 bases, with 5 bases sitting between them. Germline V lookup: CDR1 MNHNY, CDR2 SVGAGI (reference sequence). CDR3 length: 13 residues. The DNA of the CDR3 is TGTGCCAGCAGTTACAGCTCCACCGGGGAGCTGTTTTTT. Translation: CASSYSSTGELFF.

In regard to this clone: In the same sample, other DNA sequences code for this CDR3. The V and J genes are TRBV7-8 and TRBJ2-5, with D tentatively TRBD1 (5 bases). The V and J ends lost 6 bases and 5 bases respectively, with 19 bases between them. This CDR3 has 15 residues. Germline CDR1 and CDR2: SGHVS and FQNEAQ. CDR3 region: CASSFNVGQGETQYF. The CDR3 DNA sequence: TGTGCCAGCAGTTTTAATGTCGGCCAGGGTGAGACCCAGTACTTC.